The entry that follows covers one TCR beta chain sequence. The germline gives CDR1 ENHRY, CDR2 SYGVKD. The length of the CDR3 is 12 residues. V was shortened by 4 bases and J by 2 bases, with 6 bases between the two germline ends. The source of the sample is a study of blood T cell repertoires in COVID-19. Study information: The United States, Italy and Spain were the sources of the acute and convalescent COVID-19 samples.

Original methodology: Amplifying reference gene primers gave estimates of nucleated cell counts. The data were produced by immunoSEQ multiplex PCR, yet TCRdb's version contains in-frame clones alone and is incomplete. The V and J calls and clone size come from that table; D and trimming were worked out from the DNA. The sample comprises tens of thousands of clones, roughly four fifths of which are singletons, and about 9% rests with the top ten. The sequencing input was peripheral blood. The chain recombines TRBV10-3 with TRBJ2-7; D is undetermined. The clonotype was recovered from a human donor in a cohort sampled during active COVID-19. CDR3 in amino acids: CAISVTAYEQYF. The CDR3, as DNA: TGTGCCATCAGTGTAACAGCCTACGAGCAGTACTTC.